The rows below give T cell receptor beta chains drawn from one sample of a study of T cell repertoires in cytomegalovirus infection. These TCRs' antigens remain unknown. TCRdb reprocessed the reads via MiXCR and lists one record per CDR3 protein. Of over 95,000 distinct CDR3 sequences in the sample, 30% were seen once. The sequenced sample was CD8+ T cells from cultured PBMCs, obtained from culture after CMV antigen stimulation. The receptors shown here come from a human donor in good health (CMV status not recorded). Some clones in this sample may be carry-over from other donors' samples. Each CDR3 is given with its conserved first and last residue. A D gene is named only where the DNA matches it firmly. Some rows mark clone size as missing; the rest say once, few, many or name a class of expanded clone.

length: 17; J: TRBJ2-4; D: NA; size: NA; V: TRBV12-3/TRBV12-4; CDR3: CASSFSGGRYPTNIQYF; DNA: TGTGCCAGCAGTTTTTCCGGGGGCAGGTACCCGACAAACATTCAGTACTTC
length: 13; J: TRBJ1-2; D: NA; size: once; V: TRBV19; CDR3: CASTTTGNYGYTF; DNA: TGTGCCAGTACCACGACGGGGAACTATGGCTACACCTTC
length: 14; J: TRBJ1-1; D: TRBD1; size: NA; V: TRBV6-6; CDR3: CASSYTTGYTEAFF; DNA: TGTGCCAGCAGTTACACGACAGGGTACACTGAAGCTTTCTTT
length: 13; J: TRBJ2-3; D: NA; size: NA; V: TRBV7-9; CDR3: CASSPTMKDTQYF; DNA: TGTGCCAGCAGCCCGACAATGAAGGATACGCAGTATTTT
length: 13; J: TRBJ1-1; D: TRBD1; size: NA; V: TRBV6-2/TRBV6-3; CDR3: CASSQDRDREAFF; DNA: TGTGCCAGCAGTCAAGACAGGGATCGCGAAGCTTTCTTT
length: 13; J: TRBJ2-3; D: NA; size: once; V: TRBV5-4; CDR3: CASSLGGVDTQYF; DNA: TGTGCCAGCAGCTTGGGCGGGGTGGATACGCAGTATTTT
length: 17; J: TRBJ2-6; D: NA; size: NA; V: TRBV19; CDR3: CASSGRTATSGANVLTF; DNA: TGTGCCAGTAGTGGCCGGACAGCCACCTCTGGGGCCAACGTCCTGACTTTC
length: 14; J: TRBJ1-1; D: NA; size: few; V: TRBV5-5; CDR3: CASSFRRGPTEAFF; DNA: TGTGCCAGCAGCTTTCGGAGGGGTCCCACTGAAGCTTTCTTT
length: 14; J: TRBJ2-5; D: NA; size: many; V: TRBV7-2; CDR3: CASSLMWGWETQYF; DNA: TGTGCCAGCAGCCTGATGTGGGGGTGGGAGACCCAGTACTTC
length: 14; J: TRBJ2-5; D: TRBD1; size: once; V: TRBV7-9; CDR3: CASSPSGGEETQYF; DNA: TGTGCCAGCAGCCCGTCAGGGGGCGAGGAGACCCAGTACTTC
length: 13; J: TRBJ2-3; D: NA; size: NA; V: TRBV24-1; CDR3: CACQGRNTDTQYF; DNA: TGTGCCTGCCAGGGCAGAAACACAGATACGCAGTATTTT
length: 15; J: TRBJ1-1; D: TRBD1; size: many; V: TRBV6-5; CDR3: CASSYYGTGGTEAFF; DNA: TGTGCCAGCAGTTACTACGGGACAGGGGGCACTGAAGCTTTCTTT
length: 15; J: TRBJ2-2; D: NA; size: few; V: TRBV6-6; CDR3: CASSGRTVIAGELFF; DNA: TGTGCCAGCAGCGGAAGGACAGTAATCGCCGGGGAGCTGTTTTTT
length: 15; J: TRBJ1-2; D: TRBD1; size: few; V: TRBV29-1; CDR3: CSVEDRDSANYGYTF; DNA: TGCAGCGTTGAAGACAGGGACAGCGCTAACTATGGCTACACCTTC
length: 15; J: TRBJ1-2; D: TRBD1; size: few; V: TRBV7-4; CDR3: CASSPRYSTGYGYTF; DNA: TGTGCCAGCAGCCCGCGTTACTCGACAGGGTATGGCTACACCTTC